These T cell receptor beta chains were read from a single sample in a study of blood T cell repertoires in COVID-19. The assay was immunoSEQ multiplex PCR, and TCRdb's table has in-frame clones only and misses some. This repertoire shows 150,000 or so clones, 85% to 90% found once; its top ten account for roughly 13%. The sequencing sample was made of peripheral blood. These receptors were obtained from a man aged 18 to 30 with COVID-19, enrolled during active disease. Both conserved end residues are part of each CDR3. A D gene is named only where the DNA matches it firmly. Clone size, where shown, is once, few, many, or a class for clones that have expanded.

d_call j_call v_call clone_size cdr3_aa cdr3_nt
NA TRBJ1-2 TRBV7-8 NA CASSPGSRRDYGYTF TGTGCCAGCAGCCCGGGTTCGAGGCGGGACTATGGCTACACCTTC
NA TRBJ2-4 TRBV5-4 NA CASSLQGTGPNIQYF TGTGCCAGCAGCTTGCAGGGGACGGGCCCAAACATTCAGTACTTC
NA TRBJ1-2 TRBV6-5 NA CASRAPGPAGVYTF TGTGCCAGCAGAGCGCCGGGCCCGGCGGGAGTCTACACCTTC
NA TRBJ2-5 TRBV5-4 NA CASSLGFFERAQKQETQYF TGTGCCAGCAGCTTGGGGTTTTTCGAGCGGGCCCAAAAACAAGAGACCCAGTACTTC
NA TRBJ2-7 TRBV5-5 few CASSLGYAGFDYEQYF TGTGCCAGCAGCTTGGGTTATGCGGGATTCGACTACGAGCAGTACTTC
NA TRBJ1-2 TRBV19 NA CASSIQARYGYTF TGTGCCAGTAGTATACAGGCCCGCTATGGCTACACCTTC
NA TRBJ2-5 TRBV3-1/TRBV3-2 NA CASSQMRGGETQYF TGTGCCAGCAGCCAAATGCGGGGTGGGGAGACCCAGTACTTC
NA TRBJ1-6 TRBV7-9 NA CASSLTWSSYNSPLHF TGTGCCAGCAGCTTAACCTGGAGCTCCTATAATTCACCCCTCCACTTT
NA TRBJ2-7 TRBV7-2 NA CASSSTTHGFYF TGTGCCAGCAGCTCCACGACCCACGGGTTTTACTTC
NA TRBJ1-5 TRBV28 NA CASSTPEGANQPQHF TGTGCCAGCAGTACCCCAGAAGGGGCTAATCAGCCCCAGCATTTT
TRBD1 TRBJ1-1 TRBV5-8 NA CASSPRQGFNTEAFF TGTGCCAGCAGCCCTCGACAGGGGTTCAACACTGAAGCTTTCTTT
TRBD1 TRBJ2-5 TRBV7-9 NA CASSRLDRGPPGETQYF TGTGCCAGCAGCCGCCTCGACAGGGGACCCCCGGGGGAGACCCAGTACTTC
TRBD1 TRBJ1-3 TRBV6-6 few CASSARDRAPGNTIYF TGTGCCAGCAGTGCACGGGACAGGGCGCCCGGAAACACCATATATTTT
TRBD2 TRBJ2-5 TRBV7-2 NA CASSLGALAGGETQYF TGTGCCAGCAGCTTAGGGGCTCTAGCGGGGGGAGAGACCCAGTACTTC
TRBD1 TRBJ1-1 TRBV5-6 NA CASSLAGTGYMNTEAFF TGTGCCAGCAGCTTGGCCGGGACAGGGTATATGAACACTGAAGCTTTCTTT
NA TRBJ2-2 TRBV18 NA CASSPITGELFF TGTGCCAGCTCACCTATTACCGGGGAGCTGTTTTTT
TRBD1 TRBJ2-7 TRBV30 NA CAWRTGTGGKEQYF TGTGCCTGGAGAACCGGGACAGGGGGCAAGGAGCAGTACTTC
NA TRBJ2-3 TRBV27 NA CASRDRGARRRTDTQYF TGTGCCAGCAGGGATAGGGGTGCACGGCGGCGCACAGATACGCAGTATTTT
TRBD2 TRBJ2-1 TRBV3-1/TRBV3-2 few CASSQDGTSGRAQFF TGTGCCAGCAGCCAGGACGGGACTAGCGGGAGGGCGCAGTTCTTC
TRBD2 TRBJ2-1 TRBV11-2 NA CASRSRGSGGYNEQFF TGTGCCAGCAGATCTCGGGGTAGCGGGGGCTACAATGAGCAGTTCTTC
TRBD1 TRBJ2-4 TRBV30 NA CAWSRNRGENIQYF TGTGCCTGGAGTAGGAACAGGGGGGAAAACATTCAGTACTTC
NA TRBJ1-2 TRBV28 NA CASSLGQPNYGYTF TGTGCCAGCAGTTTAGGGCAGCCTAACTATGGCTACACCTTC
NA TRBJ2-7 TRBV5-1 NA CASSLRSGGDEQYF TGCGCCAGCAGCTTGCGGTCGGGTGGCGACGAGCAGTACTTC
TRBD2 TRBJ2-3 TRBV5-1 NA CASSLPAGVLGDTQYF TGCGCCAGCAGCTTGCCAGCGGGAGTTCTTGGAGATACGCAGTATTTT
NA TRBJ2-5 TRBV6-6 NA CASSYGGLQETQYF TGTGCCAGCAGTTACGGAGGACTGCAAGAGACCCAGTACTTC
NA TRBJ2-7 TRBV10-1 NA CASSEIYEQYF TGCGCCAGCAGTGAGATATACGAGCAGTACTTC
NA TRBJ2-3 TRBV9 NA CASSVGGEQGTQYF TGTGCCAGCAGCGTAGGAGGGGAACAGGGCACGCAGTATTTT
NA TRBJ2-3 TRBV24-1 NA CATGRAGDTQYF TGTGCCACCGGACGGGCGGGGGATACGCAGTATTTT
TRBD1 TRBJ2-5 TRBV6-2/TRBV6-3 NA CASSRDRRQETQYF TGTGCCAGCAGCCGGGACAGAAGACAAGAGACCCAGTACTTC
NA TRBJ2-7 TRBV30 NA CAWSVMSTRGEQYF TGTGCCTGGAGTGTAATGTCTACCCGCGGCGAGCAGTACTTC
NA TRBJ1-3 TRBV6-5 NA CASSHPGETIYF TGTGCCAGCAGCCACCCGGGGGAGACCATATATTTT
NA TRBJ1-1 TRBV5-1 NA CASSSVLNTEAFF TGCGCCAGCAGCTCCGTTCTGAACACTGAAGCTTTCTTT
NA TRBJ2-2 TRBV29-1 NA CSVEDPRASTGELFF TGCAGCGTTGAAGATCCCAGGGCGTCCACCGGGGAGCTGTTTTTT
TRBD2 TRBJ2-1 TRBV20-1 NA CSASPPAPGRLAGANEQFF TGCAGTGCTAGTCCTCCGGCCCCGGGGAGGTTAGCGGGAGCTAATGAGCAGTTCTTC
NA TRBJ2-7 TRBV28 NA CASSLAQGFEQYF TGTGCCAGCAGTTTAGCTCAGGGGTTCGAGCAGTACTTC
TRBD2 TRBJ2-7 TRBV6-5 NA CASNRGVAGLYEQYF TGTGCCAGCAATCGTGGGGTAGCGGGGTTATACGAGCAGTACTTC
NA TRBJ2-3 TRBV5-4 NA CASGESTVSTDTQYF TGTGCCAGCGGAGAAAGTACTGTTAGCACAGATACGCAGTATTTT
TRBD2 TRBJ2-7 TRBV7-8 once CASSYHLEREGPEQYF TGTGCCAGCAGCTACCACCTTGAGCGGGAGGGGCCCGAGCAGTACTTC
NA TRBJ2-1 TRBV7-2 NA CASSWPSKRDEQFF TGTGCCAGCAGCTGGCCTAGCAAGAGGGATGAGCAGTTCTTC
TRBD2 TRBJ2-1 TRBV5-6 NA CASSLSAGGPWGEQFF TGTGCCAGCAGCTTGTCAGCGGGAGGGCCGTGGGGTGAGCAGTTCTTC
TRBD2 TRBJ2-1 TRBV5-1 NA CAGESGSSYNEQFF TGCGCCGGGGAGAGCGGGAGCTCCTACAATGAGCAGTTCTTC
NA TRBJ2-1 TRBV29-1 NA CSASGTRSYNEQFF TGCAGCGCCTCCGGGACAAGGAGCTACAATGAGCAGTTCTTC
NA TRBJ1-6 TRBV28 once CASSSPHFPSSYNSPLHF TGTGCCAGCAGTTCCCCCCACTTCCCGAGCTCCTATAATTCACCCCTCCACTTT
NA TRBJ2-7 TRBV5-6 NA CASSNGQFYEQYF TGTGCCAGCAGCAACGGACAGTTCTACGAGCAGTACTTC
NA TRBJ2-5 TRBV10-3 NA CAISESWGGAETQYF TGTGCCATCAGTGAGAGCTGGGGGGGGGCAGAGACCCAGTACTTC
NA TRBJ2-7 TRBV18 NA CASSRPEAIYEQYF TGTGCCAGCTCACGCCCCGAGGCTATATACGAGCAGTACTTC
TRBD2 TRBJ2-1 TRBV4-3 NA CASSQDTSGNEQFF TGCGCCAGCAGCCAAGATACTAGCGGCAATGAGCAGTTCTTC
TRBD2 TRBJ2-3 TRBV29-1 once CSVVGGRTDTQYF TGCAGCGTTGTGGGCGGGAGGACAGATACGCAGTATTTT
NA TRBJ2-4 TRBV5-6 NA CASSWRGLAKNIQYF TGTGCCAGCAGCTGGCGGGGCCTAGCCAAAAACATTCAGTACTTC